This T cell receptor beta chain was sequenced during a study of early T cells in non-severe SARS-CoV-2 infection. Study context: The input, bulk RNA from unsorted whole blood, was sequenced, and chains were unpaired.

This CDR3 comprises 17 residues. V lost 6 bases, J lost 3 bases, and 24 bases lay in between. Germline V gene lookup returns CDR1 SGHDT and CDR2 YYEEEE. Molecules of cDNA were individually given unique molecular identifiers that were attached to them. MiXCR, run by TCRdb on the 5' RACE reads, gives a single entry per CDR3 protein. The sample contains approximately 49,000 distinct CDR3 sequences, over 9.5% of which appear only once. This receptor was identified in an adult who was a healthcare worker with PCR-confirmed SARS-CoV-2 infection or an uninfected control (not recorded which). V usage is TRBV5-6 and J usage is TRBJ2-5; D not certain. Sequenced: whole blood. The CDR3 sequence: CASTYAQFQTLKETQYF. The CDR3 nucleotides read TGTGCCAGCACCTACGCACAGTTCCAAACCCTAAAAGAGACCCAGTACTTC.